Below, 14 T cell receptor beta chains from the same sample are listed, as sequenced in a study of shared clonotypes between healthy human individuals. TCRdb keeps only in-frame clones here, not all; method: immunoSEQ multiplex PCR. The sample includes about 2.5 million clones, 85% to 95% of them seen just once. Sequencing was carried out using naive CD4+ T cells from PBMCs. Documented subset: CD45RA+ positively selected. Every receptor here comes from a man younger than 35 in good health. Some clones in this sample may be carry-over from other donors' samples.

The J gene is TRBJ2-1, the V gene TRBV7-8; TRBD2 matches at 11 bases. The CDR3 spans 15 residues. Germline CDR1 reads SGHVS; CDR2 reads FQNEAQ. Germline trimming cut 4 bases from V and 4 bases from J; bases unmatched to any gene: 3. In DNA form, the CDR3 reads TGTGCCAGCAGCTATCGACTAGCGGGGTACAATGAGCAGTTCTTC. This translates into CASSYRLAGYNEQFF.

The gene calls are TRBV28 and TRBJ1-4, with D tentatively TRBD1 (5 bases). Between the trimmed V and J ends, which lost 7 bases and 8 bases, there was a span of 26 bases. The CDR3 spans 17 residues. Germline V lookup: CDR1 MDHEN, CDR2 SYDVKM. The CDR3 protein is CASTSGGRISIREKLFF. The CDR3 DNA sequence: TGTGCCAGCACCTCGGGGGGGAGGATTTCTATTCGGGAAAAACTGTTTTTT.

The gene calls are TRBV5-1 and TRBJ2-5; 10 nucleotides align to TRBD2. Germline V gives CDR1 SGHRS, CDR2 YFSETQ. The CDR3 is 17 amino acids. Unmatched junction bases numbered 10, after V lost 1 base and J lost 4 bases. This CDR3 is CASSLSPIAGGAETQYF. CDR3 bases: TGCGCCAGCAGCTTGAGTCCGATAGCGGGAGGCGCAGAGACCCAGTACTTC.

V is TRBV2 and J is TRBJ1-1; 7 bases are a match to TRBD1. Trimming removed 6 bases from V and 6 bases from J; junction bases left unmatched: 7. Germline assignment: CDR1 SNHLY and CDR2 FYNNEI. CDR3 length: 13 residues. CDR3 in DNA: TGTGCCAGCAGCTCGTCCGGGACAGCTGAAGCTTTCTTT. This sequence encodes CASSSSGTAEAFF.

The chain recombines TRBV27 with TRBJ2-5; a possible D gene is TRBD2 (6 bases). The CDR3 length is 15 residues. Germline V gene data show CDR1 as MNHEY and CDR2 as SMNVEV (reference sequence). V shed 4 bases and J shed 5 bases, with 17 bases lying between them. The CDR3 DNA sequence: TGTGCCAGCAGTTCCCTGGTGGGGGGAGTGGAGACCCAGTACTTC. Its translation: CASSSLVGGVETQYF.

The chain combines TRBV5-1 with TRBJ1-2; 7 bases align to TRBD1. The CDR3 totals 14 residues. V shed 7 bases and J 4 bases; nucleotides not matched to a gene: 10. Per the germline V gene, CDR1 is SGHRS and CDR2 is YFSETQ. The CDR3 DNA reads TGCGCCAGCGGAGACCCGGGACAGACCTATGGCTACACCTTC. This sequence encodes CASGDPGQTYGYTF.

The V call is TRBV12-5, the J call TRBJ1-1; no clear D. V lost 10 bases and J lost 5, with 14 bases in between. Germline V CDR1 and CDR2: LGHNT, FRNRAP. The CDR3 has 12 amino acids. The CDR3 nucleotides are TGTGCTACACGGGAGTCGGAGACTGAAGCTTTCTTT. Amino acids: CATRESETEAFF.

With regard to this clone: Distinct nucleotide sequences in the sample also encode this CDR3. The V call is TRBV19, the J call TRBJ2-4; D is ambiguous. Germline lookup yields CDR1 LNHDA and CDR2 SQIVND (reference sequence). Trimming shortened V by 8 bases and J by 8 bases, and 10 bases separated the two germline ends. The CDR3 runs to 11 residues. For the CDR3, the DNA is TGTGCCAGTGGGGTAACGGACATTCAGTACTTC. Protein: CASGVTDIQYF.

This clone came up once. This chain joins TRBV5-4 and TRBJ2-7; TRBD2 matches 11 bases. The germline gives CDR1 SGHNT, CDR2 YYREEE (reference sequence). Trimming took 4 bases from V and 9 from J; bases not matched to a gene: 9. The CDR3 is 14 residues long. CDR3 DNA sequence: TGTGCCAGCAGCCGACTAGCGGGACAGGACGGGCAGTACTTC. Translation gives CASSRLAGQDGQYF.

V usage is TRBV5-1 and J usage is TRBJ2-2, with a weak D call TRBD2 (6 bases). Per germline, CDR1 SGHRS and CDR2 YFSETQ. Deletions cut 5 bases from V and 3 bases from J, with 17 bases between. This CDR3 has 16 residues. CDR3 bases: TGCGCCAGCAGTATCACTAAGTGGGGGGACACCGGGGAGCTGTTTTTT. It specifies CASSITKWGDTGELFF.

On this clone: This specimen includes other DNA sequences encoding the same CDR3. The chain recombines TRBV5-1 with TRBJ2-3, with 7 bases lining up with TRBD2. With V trimmed by 0 bases and J by 1 base, 2 bases remained unmatched. Germline CDR1 and CDR2: SGHRS and YFSETQ. This CDR3 has 15 residues. The DNA for the CDR3 is TGCGCCAGCAGCTTGGGACTAGCAGGCACAGATACGCAGTATTTT. It codes for CASSLGLAGTDTQYF.

The rearrangement uses TRBV7-6 and TRBJ1-3; D unresolved. Germline values: CDR1 SGHVS, CDR2 FNYEAQ. Trimming took 3 bases from V and 4 from J, leaving 10 bases between them. The CDR3 has 14 amino acids. The CDR3 region is CASSFLSTGNTIYF. CDR3 sequence (DNA): TGTGCCAGCAGCTTCCTATCGACGGGAAACACCATATATTTT.

The rearrangement joins TRBV6-1 to TRBJ2-7; D remains ambiguous. The CDR3 runs to 15 residues. V was pared by 4 bases and J by 1 base, with 14 bases between. Germline CDR1 is MNHNS and CDR2 is SASEGT. In DNA, the CDR3 is TGTGCCAGCAGTGCCCCCCTCGTCCTATCCTACGAGCAGTACTTC. The encoded protein is CASSAPLVLSYEQYF.

The rearrangement uses TRBV12-5 and TRBJ2-7, with D maybe TRBD1 (6 bases). Germline V CDR1 and CDR2: LGHNT, FRNRAP. The CDR3 totals 17 residues. V was cut by 7 bases and J by 1 base, with 23 bases left in between. CDR3 region: CASALGVSRQGSYEQYF. DNA for the CDR3: TGTGCTAGTGCTTTAGGGGTTTCTAGGCAGGGGTCCTACGAGCAGTACTTC.